The text below deals with one T cell receptor (beta chain). Its antigen is not known. The source of the sample is a study of T-cell reconstitution after alpha-beta-depleted transplantation in children. Study-wide findings and caveats: Reported findings indicate that, about two months after transplant, alpha-beta T cells came from several hundred expanded clones, which were derived from non-depleted graft cells. Counts and diversity of T cells one year after transplant came mostly from newly produced T cells. At day 60, the high TCRbeta diversity found in some patients originated from recipient T cells and thymic progenitors that had survived.

Trimming took 2 bases from V and 1 from J, leaving 8 bases between them. From germline, CDR1 is SGHVS and CDR2 FNYEAQ. This CDR3 comprises 14 residues. The library targeted TCRbeta and was prepared with unique molecular identifiers. TCRdb redid the calling of the PCR reads with MiXCR, one entry per CDR3 protein. Found here are roughly 490,000 distinct CDR3 sequences, 9.5% to 12% of them singletons; the top ten hold about 14%. The receptor was isolated from a female patient between 2 and 15 years old who had a stem cell transplant for aplastic anemia, so the T cells may come from the graft donor. This sample comprised PBMCs, mostly from graft donor cells, obtained 180 days after TCRalphabeta/CD19-depleted stem cell transplant. The V and J genes are TRBV7-6 and TRBJ2-5; no clear D. The CDR3 region is CASSLFGIQETQYF. CDR3 in DNA: TGTGCCAGCAGCTTATTTGGCATCCAAGAGACCCAGTACTTC.